The source of this T cell receptor (beta chain) is a study of vaccination and CD4 T cells after COVID-19 (dated by TCRdb to about 2022). Regarding the complete study: SARS-CoV-2 positivity had been established in the convalescent patients by nasal swab PCR, and mild disease was recorded in about 9 of these patients and severe disease in one. Participants got two doses of the Pfizer-BioNTech BNT162b2 vaccine (n=8) or two doses of the Moderna mRNA-1273 vaccine (n=2). Post-vaccine blood samples were obtained a median of about 70 days after the second vaccine dose, with a range of roughly 13 to 250 days. Post-COVID blood samples were collected from convalescent patients a median of approximately 93 days after diagnosis, with a range of about 30 to 180 days. Six males and four females were included in the convalescent cohort, with two Hispanic individuals, seven Caucasians, two Asians and one multiracial person represented. The spike-specific CD4+ TCR repertoire was compared before and after mRNA vaccination in approximately ten COVID-19 convalescent patients and a handful of infection-naive healthy vaccine recipients. What the research found in general, with its limitations: The number of convalescent patients in the study was relatively small, and the study did not examine early timepoints following natural infection. Although the median number of SARS-CoV-2-reactive clonotypes went up from more than 20 after infection to around 39 after vaccination, the increase was not significant. Nearly all vaccine-specific clones in convalescent patients (304 of 307) were mono-reactive for SARS-CoV-2 spike rather than cross-reactive with common cold coronaviruses. In convalescent patients, a median about 90% of post-vaccine SARS-CoV-2-reactive clones were detected only after vaccination, and vaccine-specific priming was suggested by this finding.

Clipping removes 0 bases from V and 1 base from J, with 6 as the unmatched junction base count. Reading from cysteine to phenylalanine, the CDR3 counts 16 amino acids. The read is trimmed to its CDR3 DNA, 48 bases read in frame from base 1. The germline V gene (reference sequence) provides CDR1 DFQATT and CDR2 SNEGSKA. Receptor libraries were prepared by PCR. The data were produced on an Illumina iSeq 100. In the source study's methods: Non-productive sequences were removed, and CDR3s that did not start with C, did not end with F or W, or were shorter than 7 amino acids were discarded. Levenshtein distances (stringdist) and unrooted phylogenetic trees (ape) in R version 3.6.1 were used to assess CDR3 homology. The raw public data were reprocessed by TCRdb itself: fastp quality trimming at Q25, MiXCR clonotype calling, in-frame beta chains only. Here each entry gathers all rows of one CDR3 protein and keeps the most common genes and DNA. These V and J calls are TCRdb output, not the study's own analysis. The sample table shows around 16,000 distinct CDR3 sequences, and about 70% are seen once. The ten largest clones add up to about 1.1% of the sample.

The positive SARS-CoV-2 PCR tests of the convalescent patients were dated from March to December 2020, before the Alpha, Beta and Delta variants emerged in the United States. PBMCs were separated from whole blood using Ficoll-Paque Plus gradient centrifugation and then either used fresh or cryopreserved at -140C. In this sample, this clonotype turned up a few times. Its antigen is unknown. It has no much larger one-base neighbor in the sample; base qualities were not kept. Sequencing was performed on CD4+ T cells from blood, taken after SARS-CoV-2 vaccination. The rearranged segments are TRBV20-1 and TRBJ2-3, with 8 central nucleotides matching TRBD2. The TCR sequence derives from a human donor who had recovered from COVID-19. CDR3 reads: CSARDAGRAGTDTQYF. At the DNA level, the sequence is TGCAGTGCTAGAGATGCCGGGAGGGCCGGCACAGATACGCAGTATTTT.